These T cell receptor beta chains were read from a single sample in a study of post-analysis software for immune sequencing data. MiXCR was run by TCRdb on the PCR reads, yielding one entry per CDR3 protein. The sample comprises 400,000 to 500,000 distinct CDR3 sequences, 30% to 40% of which are singletons, and approximately 7.7% rests with the top ten. Sequences were obtained from blood. The receptors shown here come from a girl aged 2 to 10 with multiple sclerosis. CDR3s include the opening cysteine and the closing phenylalanine or tryptophan. The D gene is left open where the match is weak. Rows may omit the clone size; those that give it use once, few, many or a size class.

>-|TRBV5-6|TRBJ2-1|TRBD2
CASSLEELAMSSYNEQFF
TGTGCCAGCAGTTTGGAGGAACTAGCGATGAGCTCCTACAATGAGCAGTTCTTC
>-|TRBV12-3/TRBV12-4|TRBJ2-7|-
CASGFRPPYEQYF
TGTGCCAGCGGATTTCGCCCTCCCTACGAGCAGTACTTC
>few|TRBV7-8|TRBJ2-1|TRBD2
CASSPGLADYNEQFF
TGTGCCAGCAGCCCGGGACTAGCGGACTACAATGAGCAGTTCTTC
>few|TRBV6-1|TRBJ2-1|-
CASRGMGNSYNEQFF
TGTGCCAGCAGAGGAATGGGGAACTCCTACAATGAGCAGTTCTTC
>-|TRBV29-1|TRBJ2-7|-
CSVEGPSAGEQYF
TGCAGCGTTGAAGGCCCGTCAGCAGGGGAGCAGTACTTC
>-|TRBV27|TRBJ1-2|-
CASRDSNSMGYTF
TGTGCCAGCAGAGACAGTAATTCTATGGGCTACACCTTC
>-|TRBV7-3|TRBJ1-1|TRBD1
CASSPRQGATEAFF
TGTGCCAGCAGCCCGCGACAGGGGGCCACTGAAGCTTTCTTT
>few|TRBV29-1|TRBJ1-2|-
CSVLGTATALDYGYTF
TGCAGCGTTCTGGGGACCGCCACAGCGCTGGACTATGGCTACACCTTC
>-|TRBV9|TRBJ2-1|TRBD2
CASSAIAGGGNEQFF
TGTGCCAGCAGCGCCATAGCGGGAGGAGGCAATGAGCAGTTCTTC
>-|TRBV24-1|TRBJ2-1|-
CATSDHSLADSYNEQFF
TGTGCCACCAGTGACCACAGTCTAGCCGACTCCTACAATGAGCAGTTCTTC
>-|TRBV29-1|TRBJ2-1|TRBD1
CSVWTGASNEQFF
TGCAGCGTTTGGACAGGGGCATCCAATGAGCAGTTCTTC
>few|TRBV20-1|TRBJ2-7|-
CSALDRYTYEQYF
TGCAGTGCCCTGGACCGCTACACCTACGAGCAGTACTTC
>few|TRBV5-5|TRBJ2-1|-
CASFRIRLYRANEQFF
TGTGCCAGCTTCCGAATTCGACTGTATCGGGCTAATGAGCAGTTCTTC
>-|TRBV18|TRBJ2-7|-
CASSPEGSEQYF
TGTGCCAGCTCACCCGAAGGGTCGGAGCAGTACTTC
>-|TRBV20-1|TRBJ2-5|-
CSARRGPRRETQYF
TGCAGTGCTAGGCGCGGTCCCAGGAGGGAGACCCAGTACTTC
>few|TRBV5-1|TRBJ2-7|-
CASSLVHGGTYEQYF
TGCGCCAGCAGCTTGGTACATGGGGGCACCTACGAGCAGTACTTC
>-|TRBV5-1|TRBJ2-5|-
CASSLGAGQPEEETQYF
TGCGCCAGCAGCTTGGGGGCAGGGCAACCCGAGGAAGAGACCCAGTACTTC
>-|TRBV16|TRBJ2-6|-
CASSPPVGVLTF
TGTGCCAGCAGCCCCCCTGTGGGCGTCCTGACTTTC
>-|TRBV27|TRBJ2-4|TRBD1
CASSPWDRGGDIQYF
TGTGCCAGCAGTCCCTGGGACAGGGGAGGGGACATTCAGTACTTC
>-|TRBV24-1|TRBJ2-3|TRBD1
CATSGLTGSADTQYF
TGTGCCACCAGTGGCCTGACAGGGAGCGCAGATACGCAGTATTTT
>-|TRBV12-3/TRBV12-4|TRBJ1-2|-
CASSRQPPINYGYTF
TGTGCCAGCAGCCGACAGCCTCCTATAAACTATGGCTACACCTTC
>few|TRBV29-1|TRBJ2-3|TRBD1
CSVVETGKDTQYF
TGCAGCGTTGTGGAGACAGGGAAAGATACGCAGTATTTT
>-|TRBV9|TRBJ1-5|TRBD1
CASSVGQGSNQPQHF
TGTGCCAGCAGCGTGGGACAGGGCAGCAATCAGCCCCAGCATTTT
>-|TRBV20-1|TRBJ2-6|-
CSAMESEGANVLTF
TGCAGTGCTATGGAATCGGAAGGGGCCAACGTCCTGACTTTC